These T cell receptor beta chains were read from a single sample in a study of T-cell reconstitution after alpha-beta-depleted transplantation in children. A single record per CDR3 protein comes from TCRdb applying MiXCR to the PCR reads. The sample has under 250,000 distinct CDR3 sequences; approximately 24% are singletons. The specimen comprised PBMCs, mostly from graft donor cells, sampled 360 days after TCRalphabeta/CD19-depleted stem cell transplant. The source of these receptors is a female patient aged 2-9 years who had a stem cell transplant for congenital amegakaryocytic thrombocytopenia, so the T cells may come from the graft donor. CDR3s include the opening cysteine and the closing phenylalanine or tryptophan. D genes are given only for firm matches. The size of a clone is reported for some rows only, either as once, few or many, or as a class for expanded clones.

cdr3_nt: TGTGCCAGCAGTTTGGGCCGGGACAGGGTTCAGCCCCAGCATTTT; cdr3_aa: CASSLGRDRVQPQHF; j_call: TRBJ1-5; clone_size: few; d_call: TRBD1; v_call: TRBV12-3/TRBV12-4; cdr3_length: 15
cdr3_nt: TGCAGTGCTAGAGATCCGCCAGGGGCTAGCACAGATACGCAGTATTTT; cdr3_aa: CSARDPPGASTDTQYF; j_call: TRBJ2-3; clone_size: -; d_call: -; v_call: TRBV20-1; cdr3_length: 16
cdr3_nt: TGTGCCAGCAGCCAAGCCGGGGGACACCAAGAGACCCAGTACTTC; cdr3_aa: CASSQAGGHQETQYF; j_call: TRBJ2-5; clone_size: -; d_call: -; v_call: TRBV4-2; cdr3_length: 15
cdr3_nt: TGTGCCAGCAGTAGGACAATTAACTACGAGCAGTACTTC; cdr3_aa: CASSRTINYEQYF; j_call: TRBJ2-7; clone_size: -; d_call: -; v_call: TRBV6-1; cdr3_length: 13
cdr3_nt: TGTGCCAGCAGTTTAACAGCAGGGCCCGGGGAGCTGTTTTTT; cdr3_aa: CASSLTAGPGELFF; j_call: TRBJ2-2; clone_size: few; d_call: -; v_call: TRBV28; cdr3_length: 14
cdr3_nt: TGTGCCAGCAGCATCCTAGCGGGAGTACAAGAGACCCAGTACTTC; cdr3_aa: CASSILAGVQETQYF; j_call: TRBJ2-5; clone_size: many; d_call: TRBD2; v_call: TRBV7-3; cdr3_length: 15
cdr3_nt: TGTGCCAGCAGTTTCGGAGACAGGGTTGGGGAGACCCAGTACTTC; cdr3_aa: CASSFGDRVGETQYF; j_call: TRBJ2-5; clone_size: -; d_call: TRBD1; v_call: TRBV12-3/TRBV12-4; cdr3_length: 15
cdr3_nt: TGTGCCAGCAGCTCGGGACAGTTTAGCGGGAGAATCCCCTACGAGCAGTACTTC; cdr3_aa: CASSSGQFSGRIPYEQYF; j_call: TRBJ2-7; clone_size: -; d_call: TRBD2; v_call: TRBV28; cdr3_length: 18
cdr3_nt: TGTGCCACCGAGCTACAGGGTCGATGGACTGAAGCTTTCTTT; cdr3_aa: CATELQGRWTEAFF; j_call: TRBJ1-1; clone_size: -; d_call: -; v_call: TRBV28; cdr3_length: 14
cdr3_nt: TGTGCCAGCAGCGTAGGGGCAACTAATGAAAAACTGTTTTTT; cdr3_aa: CASSVGATNEKLFF; j_call: TRBJ1-4; clone_size: -; d_call: -; v_call: TRBV9; cdr3_length: 14
cdr3_nt: TGCAGTGCTAAACAGGTAGCGGGCTCCTACGAGCAGTACTTC; cdr3_aa: CSAKQVAGSYEQYF; j_call: TRBJ2-7; clone_size: few; d_call: TRBD2; v_call: TRBV20-1; cdr3_length: 14